These T cell receptor beta chains were read from a single sample in a study of radiotherapy plus CTLA-4 blockade in lung cancer. The assay was immunoSEQ multiplex PCR, and TCRdb's table has in-frame clones only and misses some. The table has some 50,000 clones, roughly four fifths seen once. The sample was peripheral blood, taken from a patient treated with radiotherapy plus ipilimumab. The receptors were gathered from a human donor with non-small cell lung cancer who had stable disease on radiotherapy plus ipilimumab. Each CDR3 is given with its conserved first and last residue. D genes are given only for firm matches. The size entry is marked missing in some rows and otherwise reads once, few, many or a size class.

cdr3_nt: TGCGCCAGCAGCCTTTACAGAGGACGGACTGAAGCTTTCTTT; cdr3_aa: CASSLYRGRTEAFF; d_call: NA; v_call: TRBV4-3; j_call: TRBJ1-1; clone_size: NA
cdr3_nt: TGTGCCAGCTCACCACCGCAAGGGCTAGGGAACTATGGCTACACCTTC; cdr3_aa: CASSPPQGLGNYGYTF; d_call: NA; v_call: TRBV18; j_call: TRBJ1-2; clone_size: NA
cdr3_nt: TGTGCCAGTACTAGCGGGGGGAGGTCAGATACGCAGTATTTT; cdr3_aa: CASTSGGRSDTQYF; d_call: TRBD2; v_call: TRBV19; j_call: TRBJ2-3; clone_size: NA
cdr3_nt: TGTGCCAGCAGTGAAGAAAGGGTGAACACTGAAGCTTTCTTT; cdr3_aa: CASSEERVNTEAFF; d_call: NA; v_call: TRBV2; j_call: TRBJ1-1; clone_size: NA
cdr3_nt: TGTGCCAGCAGCCGGACAGCAAACACCGGGGAGCTGTTTTTT; cdr3_aa: CASSRTANTGELFF; d_call: NA; v_call: TRBV7-6; j_call: TRBJ2-2; clone_size: NA
cdr3_nt: TGTGCCAGCAGCCAAGCTCCGCCTAGCGGGGGGGCCGGGGAGCTGTTTTTT; cdr3_aa: CASSQAPPSGGAGELFF; d_call: TRBD2; v_call: TRBV4-2; j_call: TRBJ2-2; clone_size: NA
cdr3_nt: TGCGCCAGCATGACAGGGGGCGCGAGCACCGGGGAGCTGTTTTTT; cdr3_aa: CASMTGGASTGELFF; d_call: TRBD1; v_call: TRBV4-1; j_call: TRBJ2-2; clone_size: NA
cdr3_nt: TGTGCCAGCAGCTCCGGGACAGGGGTATTGGATACGCAGTATTTT; cdr3_aa: CASSSGTGVLDTQYF; d_call: TRBD1; v_call: TRBV7-3; j_call: TRBJ2-3; clone_size: NA
cdr3_nt: TGTGCCAGCAGCCTCAATGGTCCAGCCTATGGCTACACCTTC; cdr3_aa: CASSLNGPAYGYTF; d_call: NA; v_call: TRBV27; j_call: TRBJ1-2; clone_size: NA
cdr3_nt: TGTGCCAGCAGTGGACAGGGACGGTCGGATGAAAAACTGTTTTTT; cdr3_aa: CASSGQGRSDEKLFF; d_call: TRBD1; v_call: TRBV28; j_call: TRBJ1-4; clone_size: NA
cdr3_nt: TGTGCCAGCAGCTCGCCCGCGGGGGAAGACCCCTACGAGCAGTACTTC; cdr3_aa: CASSSPAGEDPYEQYF; d_call: TRBD2; v_call: TRBV7-2; j_call: TRBJ2-7; clone_size: NA
cdr3_nt: TGTGCCAGCAGCTTGGTTCTAGCGGGGGGGACCTACGAGCAGTACTTC; cdr3_aa: CASSLVLAGGTYEQYF; d_call: TRBD2; v_call: TRBV7-9; j_call: TRBJ2-7; clone_size: few
cdr3_nt: TGTGCCTGGACCGGATTAAACGGCTATGGCTACACCTTC; cdr3_aa: CAWTGLNGYGYTF; d_call: NA; v_call: TRBV30; j_call: TRBJ1-2; clone_size: NA
cdr3_nt: TGTGCCAGCAGTGAACGACAGGGGAACACTGAAGCTTTCTTT; cdr3_aa: CASSERQGNTEAFF; d_call: TRBD1; v_call: TRBV2; j_call: TRBJ1-1; clone_size: NA
cdr3_nt: TGTGCCAGCAGCCCAACAAGGGGGAAGGAAAAACTGTTTTTT; cdr3_aa: CASSPTRGKEKLFF; d_call: NA; v_call: TRBV6-5; j_call: TRBJ1-4; clone_size: few
cdr3_nt: TGTGCCACCAAGGGGGAAGGGGAGCCCCAGCATTTT; cdr3_aa: CATKGEGEPQHF; d_call: NA; v_call: TRBV2; j_call: TRBJ1-5; clone_size: NA
cdr3_nt: TGTGCCCTCACGAGGATACAGTCGAACACTGAAGCTTTCTTT; cdr3_aa: CALTRIQSNTEAFF; d_call: NA; v_call: TRBV30; j_call: TRBJ1-1; clone_size: NA
cdr3_nt: TGCGCCAGCAGTACGAGAACAGGGACAGGGTACAATGAGCAGTTCTTC; cdr3_aa: CASSTRTGTGYNEQFF; d_call: TRBD1; v_call: TRBV10-1; j_call: TRBJ2-1; clone_size: NA
cdr3_nt: TGTGCCAGCAGCTCTCGACAGAACAATGAGCAGTTCTTC; cdr3_aa: CASSSRQNNEQFF; d_call: NA; v_call: TRBV11-1; j_call: TRBJ2-1; clone_size: NA
cdr3_nt: TGTGCCAGCAGCTTAGCGACCCGGGACAGGGTGAAGAATGAGCAGTTCTTC; cdr3_aa: CASSLATRDRVKNEQFF; d_call: TRBD1; v_call: TRBV7-9; j_call: TRBJ2-1; clone_size: NA
cdr3_nt: TGTGCCAGCAGTGATCTTGGGACTAGTACAGATACGCAGTATTTT; cdr3_aa: CASSDLGTSTDTQYF; d_call: TRBD2; v_call: TRBV6-1; j_call: TRBJ2-3; clone_size: NA
cdr3_nt: TGTGCCAGCAGCACCCAGGGCCAAGGCACTGAAGCTTTCTTT; cdr3_aa: CASSTQGQGTEAFF; d_call: NA; v_call: TRBV9; j_call: TRBJ1-1; clone_size: NA
cdr3_nt: TGCGCCAGCAGCTTGTTCGGGGGACAGACGACTGGGGCCAACGTCCTGACTTTC; cdr3_aa: CASSLFGGQTTGANVLTF; d_call: NA; v_call: TRBV5-1; j_call: TRBJ2-6; clone_size: once